The source of this TCR beta chain is a study of T cell responses to AZD1222 COVID-19 vaccine. General observations from the study: Clonal diversity may have been underestimated, and the donors were mostly white British, with more females than males.

Profiled with immunoSEQ multiplex PCR; TCRdb holds only in-frame clones, not every one. Of 100,000 to 150,000 clones listed, around 89% were seen once; the top ten hold 11%. About this clone: Antigen: not known.

The CDR3 sequence is 17 residues long. The trim removed 5 bases at V and 2 bases at J, leaving 8 bases unmatched. In germline, CDR1 is PRHDT, CDR2 FYEKMQ (reference sequence). The chain employs TRBV13 and TRBJ2-1; 11 bases line up with TRBD2. Sequenced material: peripheral blood, taken on day 0 of MenACWY control vaccination. The TCR sequence derives from an adult in good health. As DNA, the CDR3 is TGTGCCAGCAGCCCAGTACTAGCGGGAGTACCCTACAATGAGCAGTTCTTC. Translating gives CASSPVLAGVPYNEQFF.